This T cell receptor (beta chain) was observed in a study of blood T cell repertoires in COVID-19. Study-level background: Samples of COVID-19 (acute and convalescent) were obtained from the United States, Italy and Spain. From T cells, B-cell-depleted T cells, or PBMCs came the material, which was cDNA or gDNA.

Per the original data handling: Estimation of nucleated cell counts relied on the amplification of reference gene primers. Data came from immunoSEQ multiplex PCR; TCRdb stores just in-frame clones and leaves some out. That table gives V, J and clone size, and the DNA gave D and trimming. The sample carries some 70,000 clones, 88% recorded once. In this sample, this clone turned up a few times. Distinct nucleotide sequences in the sample also encode this CDR3. Sequenced sample: peripheral blood. The source of this sequence is a human donor in a cohort sampled during active COVID-19.

CDR3 nucleotide sequence: TGTGCCAGCAGCTCCTATAGCAATCAGCCCCAGCATTTT. Amino acids: CASSSYSNQPQHF. The chain carries TRBV7-2 and TRBJ1-5, with unresolved D. CDR1 and CDR2 (germline): SGHTA, FQGNSA. This CDR3 is built from 13 residues. With 4 bases removed from V and 0 bases from J, the gap between germline ends came to 4 bases.